Listed here are 8 T cell receptor beta chains from one sample, sequenced in a study of blood T cell repertoires in COVID-19. Data came from immunoSEQ multiplex PCR; TCRdb stores just in-frame clones and leaves some out. The sample shows about 190,000 clones, 88% of them seen only once. Sequences were obtained from peripheral blood. Every receptor here comes from a man between 35 and 55 years old with active or convalescent COVID-19.

This chain connects TRBV4-1 to TRBJ2-1; 13 bases align to TRBD2. J lost 7 bases, V lost 2 bases, and 8 bases had no gene match. CDR1 is MGHRA and CDR2 is YSYEKL in the germline V gene. There are 17 residues in the CDR3. The CDR3 region is CASSQPTSGRAKNEQFF. The CDR3 region has the DNA TGCGCCAGCAGCCAACCTACTAGCGGGAGGGCCAAGAATGAGCAGTTCTTC.

The V call is TRBV29-1, the J call TRBJ2-5, with TRBD2 as a possible D gene (6 bases). The germline CDR1 and CDR2 sequences are SQVTM and ANQGSEA. The CDR3 is 11 residues long. V dropped 5 bases and J dropped 4 bases, with 8 bases sitting between them. The CDR3 DNA reads TGCAGCGTTAACGGGGGAGAGACCCAGTACTTC. Its protein is CSVNGGETQYF.

The chain is built from TRBV19 and TRBJ1-5; 8 bases map to TRBD1. CDR1 and CDR2 (germline): LNHDA, SQIVND (reference sequence). Unmatched junction bases numbered 5, after V lost 0 bases and J lost 4 bases. The CDR3 is 16 residues long. The CDR3 spells CASSIDYRGWNQPQHF. As DNA, the CDR3 is TGTGCCAGTAGTATAGATTACAGGGGGTGGAATCAGCCCCAGCATTTT.

This clone was picked up one time. The rearrangement joins TRBV18 to TRBJ2-7; possibly TRBD2 for D (5 bases). With 6 bases removed from V and 2 bases from J, the gap between germline ends came to 20 bases. The CDR3 length is 16 residues. Germline values: CDR1 KGHSH, CDR2 LQKENI. Here the CDR3 DNA reads TGTGCCAGCTCCCTAATTGGGCCAGCGGCAACCTACGAGCAGTACTTC. It codes for CASSLIGPAATYEQYF.

The genes are TRBV10-3 and TRBJ1-5; maybe TRBD1 (5 bases). The V end was cut by 2 bases, the J end by 7 bases, with 12 bases between. This CDR3 comprises 14 residues. Germline V gene lookup returns CDR1 ENHRY and CDR2 SYGVKD. CDR3 in amino acids: CAISEGRGSQPQHF. CDR3 sequence (DNA): TGTGCCATCAGTGAGGGGCGGGGGTCCCAGCCCCAGCATTTT.

V gene TRBV18 combines with J gene TRBJ2-1; the match to TRBD2 covers 8 bases. Germline trimming cut 0 bases from V and 9 bases from J; bases unmatched to any gene: 7. The CDR3 sequence is 15 residues long. The V gene's germline CDR1 is KGHSH and CDR2 LQKENI. CDR3: CASSPPSGGVGEQFF. DNA for the CDR3: TGTGCCAGCTCACCACCTTCCGGGGGGGTTGGTGAGCAGTTCTTC.

The chain links TRBV19 to TRBJ1-5, with 8 bases matching TRBD1. CDR1 is LNHDA and CDR2 is SQIVND in the germline V gene (reference sequence). Losses at the gene ends were 5 bases for V and 0 bases for J; bases not matched to a gene: 3. This CDR3 is built from 15 residues. This CDR3 reads CASSDRGYSNQPQHF. CDR3 bases: TGTGCCAGTAGTGACAGGGGTTATAGCAATCAGCCCCAGCATTTT.

The gene calls are TRBV7-8 and TRBJ1-5, with 7 bases aligning to TRBD1. Per the germline V gene, CDR1 is SGHVS and CDR2 is FQNEAQ. The CDR3 consists of 14 residues. The trim removed 1 base at V and 7 bases at J, leaving 4 bases unmatched. CDR3 region: CASSLGQGQQPQHF. The CDR3, as DNA: TGTGCCAGCAGCTTAGGACAGGGCCAGCAGCCCCAGCATTTT. Full variable domain (missing parts from reference TRBV7-8 and TRBJ1-5): GAGVSQSPRYKVAKRGQDVALRCDPISGHVSLFWYQQALGQGPEFLTYFQNEAQLDKSGLPSDRFFAERPEGSVSTLKIQRTQQEDSAVYLCASSLGQGQQPQHFGDGTRLSIL.